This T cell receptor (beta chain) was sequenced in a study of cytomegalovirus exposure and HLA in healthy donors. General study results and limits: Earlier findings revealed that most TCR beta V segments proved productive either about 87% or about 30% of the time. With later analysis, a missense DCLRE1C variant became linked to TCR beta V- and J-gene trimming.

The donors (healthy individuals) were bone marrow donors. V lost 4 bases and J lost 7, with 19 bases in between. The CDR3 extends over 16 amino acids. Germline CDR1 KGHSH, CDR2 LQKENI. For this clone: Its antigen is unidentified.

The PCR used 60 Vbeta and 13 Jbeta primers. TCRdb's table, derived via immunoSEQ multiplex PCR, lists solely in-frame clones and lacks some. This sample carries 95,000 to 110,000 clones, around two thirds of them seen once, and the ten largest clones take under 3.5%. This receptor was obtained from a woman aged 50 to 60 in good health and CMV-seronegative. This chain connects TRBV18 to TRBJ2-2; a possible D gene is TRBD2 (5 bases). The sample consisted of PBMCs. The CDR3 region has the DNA TGTGCCAGCTCACTAGCCCCCCCGGGGAACCACGGGGAGCTGTTTTTT. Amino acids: CASSLAPPGNHGELFF.